This T cell receptor beta chain was captured in a study of cytomegalovirus exposure and HLA in healthy donors. When sampled, the donors appeared nominally healthy, though they likely had unrecorded immune exposures. As to this clone: Antigen specificity is unknown.

Study conclusions and caveats: Only CMV serostatus was available as immune exposure information.

V was pared by 3 bases and J by 3 bases, with 8 bases of the junction left unmatched. From germline, CDR1 is ENHRY and CDR2 SYGVKD. The CDR3 contains 16 residues. The primer mix had 60 Vbeta and 13 Jbeta primers. Measured with immunoSEQ multiplex PCR; TCRdb has only the in-frame clones, and not every one. The profile shows about 150,000 clones, about 88% of them singletons. The source of this sequence is a woman aged 18-30 years in good health and CMV-seronegative. V is TRBV10-3 and J is TRBJ1-2; 9 nucleotides line up with TRBD1. Sequencing input: PBMCs. This CDR3 is CAISDPGQGDDYGYTF. The CDR3 DNA reads TGTGCCATCAGTGATCCGGGACAGGGCGATGACTATGGCTACACCTTC.